These 23 T cell receptor beta chains were sequenced from one sample in a study of beta chain features in type 1 diabetes. The whole isolated RNA underwent reverse transcription, so sequencing captured expressed TCRB transcripts. This table comes from immunoSEQ multiplex PCR, and its TCRdb copy is limited to in-frame clones, with some not included. The table shows under 250,000 clones, with approximately 10% occurring only once. The sequenced sample consisted of central memory CD4+ T cells from blood. The receptors here all came from a man younger than 35 in good health.

This clone was counted ten times or more. This chain connects TRBV11-2 to TRBJ2-1, with TRBD2 matching over 9 bases. The CDR3 sequence is 14 residues long. V lost 3 bases and J lost 5; bases outside the gene matches: 2. Per the germline V gene, CDR1 is SGHAT and CDR2 is FQNNGV. The CDR3, as DNA: TGTGCCAGCAGCTTCGGACTAGCGAACAATGAGCAGTTCTTC. This gives the protein CASSFGLANNEQFF.

The gene calls are TRBV5-4 and TRBJ2-5, with TRBD2 matching 10 bases. V shed 3 bases, J shed 4 bases, and the junction held 6 bases outside the gene matches. The CDR3 extends over 15 amino acids. Germline V gives CDR1 SGHNT, CDR2 YYREEE (reference sequence). The chain's CDR3 is CASSSGAGGRETQYF. CDR3 bases: TGTGCCAGCAGCTCGGGAGCGGGAGGGCGAGAGACCCAGTACTTC.

The chain carries TRBV25-1 and TRBJ2-7, with 11 bases matching TRBD2. The germline V gene encodes CDR1 MGHDK and CDR2 SYGVNS. V shed 0 bases and J 12 bases; nucleotides not matched to a gene: 7. This CDR3 comprises 14 residues. The CDR3 reads CASSEYTSGSRRYF. The DNA for the CDR3 is TGTGCCAGCAGTGAATATACTAGCGGGAGCCGTCGGTACTTC.

This chain joins TRBV28 and TRBJ2-1, with 11 positions matching TRBD2. The junction had 1 base not matched to a gene; V was cut back by 8 bases and J by 4 bases. This CDR3 region has 13 residues. Germline V gene sequence: CDR1 MDHEN, CDR2 SYDVKM. The CDR3 reads CASLAGGYNEQFF. The CDR3 DNA reads TGTGCCAGCTTAGCGGGAGGGTACAATGAGCAGTTCTTC.

This clone was picked up many times. This sequence joins TRBV10-3 and TRBJ1-1; D gene unclear. Germline values: CDR1 ENHRY, CDR2 SYGVKD. The V end was cut by 6 bases, the J end by 0 bases, with 8 bases between. CDR3 length equals 13 residues. The CDR3 here is CAIRVQMNTEAFF. The CDR3 DNA reads TGTGCCATCAGGGTACAGATGAACACTGAAGCTTTCTTT.

This clone showed up just a few times. The rearrangement uses TRBV15 and TRBJ1-5; D is possibly TRBD1 (5 bases). The germline V gene has CDR1 LNHNV and CDR2 YYDKDF (reference sequence). V shed 2 bases and J shed 5 bases, with 16 bases lying between them. This CDR3 is built from 16 residues. In DNA form, the CDR3 reads TGTGCCACCAGCAGACACGGGGGAGGGTCCGATCAGCCCCAGCATTTT. Residues: CATSRHGGGSDQPQHF.

This rearrangement joins TRBV7-3 to TRBJ2-7; 11 nucleotides agree with TRBD2. There are 14 residues in the CDR3. The germline gives CDR1 SGHTA, CDR2 FQGTGA. The V and J ends lost 4 bases and 6 bases, in that order; junction bases with no gene match: 5. CDR3 loop: CASSSLAGGSEQYF. CDR3 nucleotide sequence: TGTGCCAGCAGCTCCTTAGCGGGAGGGAGCGAGCAGTACTTC. The whole variable domain, remainder taken from reference TRBV7-3 and TRBJ2-7, is GAGVSQTPSNKVTEKGKYVELRCDPISGHTALYWYRQSLGQGPEFLIYFQGTGAADDSGLPNDRFFAVRPEGSVSTLKIQRTERGDSAVYLCASSSLAGGSEQYFGPGTRLTVT.

The V gene is TRBV4-2, the J gene TRBJ2-5; D not certain. This CDR3 contains 15 residues. Germline-derived CDR1 and CDR2 are LGHNA and YNFKEQ. Deletions cut 0 bases from V and 2 bases from J, with 10 bases between. The CDR3 DNA follows: TGTGCCAGCAGCCAAGATAGGCAACAGCAAGAGACCCAGTACTTC. Translated: CASSQDRQQQETQYF.

The V call is TRBV14, the J call TRBJ2-7; 9 bases align to TRBD1. CDR1 SGHDN and CDR2 FVKESK come from the germline V gene. CDR3 length: 14 amino acids. Trimming removed 6 bases from V and 5 bases from J; junction bases left unmatched: 8. In nucleotides, the CDR3 is TGTGCCAGCAGTACCGGGACAGGGTTCCACGAGCAGTACTTC. Translation gives CASSTGTGFHEQYF.

This clone occurred a few times. This chain connects TRBV10-3 to TRBJ2-7; possible D gene TRBD1, 6 bases. V dropped 0 bases and J dropped 5 bases, with 8 bases sitting between them. CDR1 is ENHRY, CDR2 SYGVKD, per germline. CDR3 length: 13 amino acids. CDR3 nucleotide sequence: TGTGCCATCAGTGAGTCCGGGACAAACGAGCAGTACTTC. This encodes CAISESGTNEQYF.

This clone has only a few counts. The CDR3 spells CASWDRFYGYTF. CDR3 nucleotides: TGTGCCAGTTGGGACAGGTTCTATGGCTACACCTTC. The gene calls are TRBV28 and TRBJ1-2; 8 bases map to TRBD1. Per the germline V gene, CDR1 is MDHEN and CDR2 is SYDVKM. The CDR3 sequence is 12 residues long. The ends lost 9 bases at V and 4 bases at J; junction bases unmatched: 4.

The sample holds a few counts of this clone. The chain is built from TRBV21-1 and TRBJ2-7; the table's D call, TRBD2, was not checked against the DNA. TRBV21-1 counts as a pseudogene. The CDR3 loop spans 13 amino acids. CDR3 in amino acids: CASSKVLFYEQYF. In DNA, the CDR3 is TGTGCCAGCAGCAAAGTTCTTTTCTACGAGCAGTACTTC.

This clone was observed many times. The rearrangement joins TRBV7-2 to TRBJ1-5; a possible D gene is TRBD1 (5 bases). The CDR3 contains 12 residues. In germline, CDR1 is SGHTA, CDR2 FQGNSA. V was pared by 4 bases and J by 5 bases, with 6 bases between. CDR3 nucleotide sequence: TGTGCCAGCAGCTGGGGGGATCAGCCCCAGCATTTT. The encoded protein is CASSWGDQPQHF.

This clone turned up a few times. The V and J genes are TRBV4-2 and TRBJ2-3; TRBD2 aligns across 12 bases. Trimming at V came to 0 bases and at J to 5 bases, leaving 3 bases not matched to a gene. CDR3 size: 16 residues. The germline V gene has CDR1 LGHNA and CDR2 YNFKEQ. The CDR3, as DNA: TGTGCCAGCAGCCAAGATGAGGGACTAGCGGGAGATACGCAGTATTTT. It translates to CASSQDEGLAGDTQYF.

The rearrangement links TRBV28 to TRBJ2-1, with 7 bases that match TRBD1. V lost 5 bases and J lost 7; bases outside the gene matches: 2. The CDR3 totals 12 residues. CDR1 and CDR2 (germline): MDHEN, SYDVKM. The CDR3 DNA sequence: TGTGCCAGCAGTCAGGGGGAAAATGAGCAGTTCTTC. It translates to CASSQGENEQFF.

In its sample, this clone was seen a few times. Since a far larger clone is one base different, this is likely a read error. The rearrangement links TRBV11-2 to TRBJ2-1; 9 nucleotides match TRBD1. Germline V gives CDR1 SGHAT, CDR2 FQNNGV. The V gene end was trimmed by 3 bases and the J gene end by 0 bases; junction bases not matched to a gene: 0. This CDR3 is built from 15 residues. CDR3 region: CASSLTGGSYNEQFF. In nucleotides, the CDR3 is TGTGCCAGCAGCTTGACAGGGGGCTCCTACAATGAGCAGTTCTTC.

This clone has a handful of counts. This chain connects TRBV7-2 to TRBJ2-7; maybe TRBD2 (7 bases). CDR3 length: 15 amino acids. Germline CDR1 SGHTA, CDR2 FQGNSA. Trimming cost V 1 base and J 2 bases, with 12 bases left between them. CDR3 in DNA: TGTGCCAGCAGCTTAGTTCAGGGGAGGGCCTACGAGCAGTACTTC. Amino acids: CASSLVQGRAYEQYF.

This clone was counted a few times. The chain has TRBV18 and TRBJ2-7; D is tentatively TRBD1 or TRBD2 (5 bases each). V was clipped by 6 bases and J by 6 bases, with 12 bases between them. CDR1 and CDR2 (germline): KGHSH, LQKENI. This CDR3 contains 12 residues. CDR3 residues: CASSQNGGEQYF. The CDR3 DNA follows: TGTGCCAGCTCCCAAAATGGGGGCGAGCAGTACTTC.

This clone was seen a handful of times. This rearrangement joins TRBV7-2 to TRBJ1-2, with D unclear. The V end was cut by 5 bases, the J end by 14 bases, with 15 bases between. CDR1 SGHTA and CDR2 FQGNSA come from the germline V gene. CDR3 size: 11 residues. Here the CDR3 reads CASSVFRESTF. DNA of the CDR3: TGTGCCAGCAGCGTTTTCCGGGAGAGTACCTTC.

This chain connects TRBV28 to TRBJ2-7; D is perhaps TRBD2 (6 bases). The CDR3 sequence is 11 residues long. Germline values: CDR1 MDHEN, CDR2 SYDVKM. V gave up 3 bases and J gave up 13 bases, with 13 bases separating them. The DNA of the CDR3 is TGTGCCAGCAGTTTGGAGGGGAGGCCCTACTTC. Its translation: CASSLEGRPYF.

The rearrangement uses TRBV28 and TRBJ2-5; no definite D call. The V end lost 5 bases, the J end lost 9 bases, and 10 bases lay between the germline ends. Germline CDR1 and CDR2: MDHEN and SYDVKM. This CDR3 spans 11 amino acids. The CDR3 nucleotides read TGTGCCAGCAGTCTAACCCGGGCCCAGTACTTC. This sequence encodes CASSLTRAQYF.

This clone was counted only a few times. V and J are TRBV9 and TRBJ2-3; D call uncertain. Germline CDR1 is SGDLS and CDR2 is YYNGEE. CDR3 size: 15 residues. V was trimmed by 0 bases and J by 4 bases, leaving 12 bases between them. CDR3 DNA sequence: TGTGCCAGCAGCGTAGCCCCCGGTAGGGCAGATACGCAGTATTTT. This codes for CASSVAPGRADTQYF. Using reference TRBV9 and TRBJ2-3 for the parts outside the CDR3, the full variable domain is DSGVTQTPKHLITATGQRVTLRCSPRSGDLSVYWYQQSLDQGLQFLIQYYNGEERAKGNILERFSAQQFPDLHSELNLSSLELGDSALYFCASSVAPGRADTQYFGPGTRLTVL.

A few counts support this clone. The identical CDR3 is also encoded by other nucleotide sequences in the sample. This chain links TRBV30 with TRBJ2-1; D is undetermined. Germline V lookup: CDR1 GTSNPN, CDR2 SVGIG (reference sequence). This CDR3 contains 12 residues. Trimming took off 0 bases at V and 6 bases at J, with 6 bases between the two ends. This CDR3 is CAWSVTRNEQFF. The CDR3 DNA reads TGTGCCTGGAGTGTCACTCGCAATGAGCAGTTCTTC.